The 13 T cell receptor beta chains below were found in one sample sequenced in a study of T cells expressing NK-cell markers. TCRdb re-called the 5' RACE reads and shows each CDR3 protein once, DNA omitted. This repertoire comprises approximately 460,000 distinct CDR3 sequences; its ten largest clones make up 7.3%. Sequencing was carried out using blood T cells: a sorted CD56 or NKG2C T cell subset, CD4+ or CD8+ T cells, or bulk PBMC T cells (not recorded which). These receptor sequences come from a woman aged 18 to 69 in good health.

The chain recombines TRBV20-1 with TRBJ1-3; TCRdb calls TRBD1, which cannot be checked without DNA. CDR1 is DFQATT, CDR2 SNEGSKA, per germline (reference sequence). CDR3 size: 14 residues. The CDR3 here is CSAPGGQGGHTIYF.

This rearrangement joins TRBV20-1 to TRBJ2-7; the D gene TCRdb calls, TRBD1, cannot be checked with no DNA. The CDR3 loop spans 14 amino acids. Germline V gives CDR1 DFQATT, CDR2 SNEGSKA (reference sequence). CDR3 protein: CSARGQIPPYEQYF.

The chain has TRBV29-1 and TRBJ1-1. The CDR3 runs to 13 residues. Per germline, CDR1 SQVTM and CDR2 ANQGSEA. The CDR3 region is CSVDVAPRTEAFF.

The J gene is TRBJ1-1, the V gene TRBV9; the TCRdb call, TRBD1, lacks DNA for checking. The CDR3 has 12 amino acids. Germline V lookup: CDR1 SGDLS, CDR2 YYNGEE. The CDR3: CASGGVNTEAFF.

The chain joins TRBV3-1 to TRBJ2-1. Germline V CDR1 and CDR2: LGHDT, YNNKEL (reference sequence). The CDR3 loop spans 17 amino acids. The CDR3 loop reads CASSQEGLSELYNEQFF.

This CDR3 is CASSLQGGSYEQFF. The V and J genes are TRBV28 and TRBJ2-1; the D call of TRBD1 rests on TCRdb alone, since no DNA is present to check it. The CDR3 extends over 14 amino acids. CDR1 is MDHEN, CDR2 SYDVKM, per germline.

The chain recombines TRBV21-1 with TRBJ1-6; TCRdb returns TRBD1, unconfirmable since there is no DNA. TRBV21-1 is a listed pseudogene. This CDR3 comprises 14 residues. The chain's CDR3 is CASNSWGASSPLHF.

The genes are TRBV5-4 and TRBJ2-7; the D gene TCRdb calls, TRBD2, cannot be checked with no DNA. Germline V gene lookup returns CDR1 SGHNT and CDR2 YYREEE (reference sequence). The CDR3 totals 15 residues. This CDR3 is CASSHTSGSYYEQYF.

The rearrangement uses TRBV10-3 and TRBJ2-7. CDR1 and CDR2 from the germline V gene are ENHRY and SYGVKD. The CDR3 loop spans 12 amino acids. CDR3 amino acids: CAIRADTYEQYF.

This CDR3 reads CASSLPNLAGNTIYF. The V gene is TRBV5-5, the J gene TRBJ1-3. Germline values: CDR1 SGHKS, CDR2 YYEKEE (reference sequence). CDR3 length equals 15 residues.

CDR3 sequence reads: CASSLFPGNYGYTF. The J gene is TRBJ1-2, the V gene TRBV5-1; TCRdb's D call of TRBD1 is untestable without DNA. Per the germline V gene, CDR1 is SGHRS and CDR2 is YFSETQ. CDR3 size: 14 residues.

The chain joins TRBV20-1 to TRBJ2-7; TCRdb lists TRBD2, though no DNA is available to test this call. The CDR3 has 16 amino acids. From germline, CDR1 is DFQATT and CDR2 SNEGSKA (reference sequence). The CDR3 sequence is CSARKTSGRPNNEQYF.

The chain has TRBV24-1 and TRBJ1-2; TCRdb gives TRBD1 as the D gene, but with no DNA this cannot be confirmed. Germline V gene lookup returns CDR1 KGHDR and CDR2 SFDVKD. The CDR3 sequence is 13 residues long. CDR3 amino acids: CATSGGAPNGYTF.